The 9 T cell receptor beta chains in this list originate from one sample, sequenced in a study of cytomegalovirus exposure and HLA in healthy donors. 60 Vbeta and 13 Jbeta primers were used in PCR. Clones were read by immunoSEQ multiplex PCR, and TCRdb kept only the in-frame ones, dropping some. Of under 120,000 clones listed, 74% are singletons. Sequences were obtained from PBMCs. These receptors all come from a man aged 45-60 years in good health and CMV-seropositive.

This chain joins TRBV30 and TRBJ1-6, with D uncertain. The CDR3 is 12 residues long. CDR1 is GTSNPN and CDR2 is SVGIG in the germline V gene (reference sequence). Trimming pared 3 bases from V and 6 bases from J, leaving 6 bases between. CDR3 in DNA: TGTGCCTGGAGATACAGTAATTCACCCCTCCACTTT. Its translation: CAWRYSNSPLHF.

The chain recombines TRBV4-2 with TRBJ1-4; 8 bases match TRBD1. Looked up from germline, CDR1 is LGHNA and CDR2 is YNFKEQ. V shed 0 bases and J 8 bases; nucleotides not matched to a gene: 8. The CDR3 runs 16 residues. This chain's CDR3 is CASSQDGTGGEEKLFF. In nucleotides, the CDR3 is TGTGCCAGCAGCCAAGATGGTACAGGGGGTGAAGAAAAACTGTTTTTT.

This chain connects TRBV5-1 to TRBJ2-6; 9 nucleotides match TRBD2. Germline V gene lookup returns CDR1 SGHRS and CDR2 YFSETQ. J lost 2 bases, V lost 5 bases, and 8 bases had no gene match. This CDR3 has 17 residues. CDR3 loop: CASSPRGGAAGANVLTF. The DNA of the CDR3 is TGCGCCAGCAGTCCGCGGGGGGGGGCCGCTGGGGCCAACGTCCTGACTTTC.

The chain joins TRBV2 to TRBJ1-1, with 8 bases matching TRBD1. The V gene end was trimmed by 3 bases and the J gene end by 1 base; junction bases not matched to a gene: 7. The V gene's germline CDR1 is SNHLY and CDR2 FYNNEI. The CDR3 is 16 residues long. The CDR3 loop is CASSEGQAYGNTEAFF. The CDR3 DNA reads TGTGCCAGCAGTGAGGGACAGGCCTATGGGAACACTGAAGCTTTCTTT.

The chain couples TRBV29-1 to TRBJ2-7, with 10 bases that match TRBD2. The CDR3 has 13 amino acids. The ends lost 5 bases at V and 2 bases at J; junction bases unmatched: 3. Germline V gene sequence: CDR1 SQVTM, CDR2 ANQGSEA. The CDR3 sequence is CSVSGTSAYEQYF. The CDR3, as DNA: TGCAGCGTTTCCGGGACTAGCGCCTACGAGCAGTACTTC.

This chain uses TRBV30 with TRBJ2-7, with D unclear. The CDR3 spans 11 residues. Germline V gene lookup returns CDR1 GTSNPN and CDR2 SVGIG (reference sequence). V was shortened by 5 bases and J by 2 bases, with 7 bases between the two germline ends. The CDR3 spells CAWDSTYEQYF. DNA for the CDR3: TGTGCCTGGGACTCCACCTACGAGCAGTACTTC.

The chain has TRBV6-6 and TRBJ2-1; TRBD2 aligns across 11 bases. V lost 6 bases, J lost 6 bases, and 7 bases stayed unmatched. The germline gives CDR1 MNHNY, CDR2 SVGAGI (reference sequence). The CDR3 covers 15 residues. The CDR3 sequence is CASSLSGGAGNEQFF. CDR3 nucleotides: TGTGCCAGCAGCCTTAGCGGGGGGGCCGGCAATGAGCAGTTCTTC.

This clone was counted between two and nine times. The chain couples TRBV5-1 to TRBJ1-3; TRBD1 might be the D (6 bases). V gave up 3 bases and J gave up 4 bases, with 20 bases separating them. Per the germline V gene, CDR1 is SGHRS and CDR2 is YFSETQ. CDR3 length equals 17 residues. CDR3 nucleotide sequence: TGCGCCAGCAGCTCGAACGCAGGGGTACTATCCGGAAACACCATATATTTT. It specifies CASSSNAGVLSGNTIYF.

The V gene is TRBV10-3, the J gene TRBJ2-3; unclear D gene. CDR3 size: 12 residues. Germline V gives CDR1 ENHRY, CDR2 SYGVKD. Trimming pared 2 bases from V and 6 bases from J, leaving 6 bases between. The CDR3 DNA reads TGTGCCATCAGTGAGCAATCCGATACGCAGTATTTT. Translating gives CAISEQSDTQYF.